These 30 T cell receptor beta chains came from one sample sequenced in a study of shared clonotypes between healthy human individuals. Measured with immunoSEQ multiplex PCR; TCRdb has only the in-frame clones, and not every one. The data contain hundreds of thousands of clones, 90% to 96% of them singletons. The sequenced material came from naive CD4+ T cells sorted from blood. Subset: CD45RA+ positively selected. The receptors here all came from a woman under 40 in good health.

The V gene is TRBV18, the J gene TRBJ1-2; 9 bases agree with TRBD1. Germline V gene sequence: CDR1 KGHSH, CDR2 LQKENI. After removal of 0 bases from V and 3 bases from J, the junction contained 2 bases not matched to a gene. This CDR3 contains 15 residues. In DNA, the CDR3 is TGTGCCAGCTCACCACCGGACAGGGGTCACTATGGCTACACCTTC. It yields the protein CASSPPDRGHYGYTF.

The chain has TRBV18 and TRBJ2-5; 7 bases map to TRBD2. Germline V gives CDR1 KGHSH, CDR2 LQKENI. The CDR3 runs to 16 residues. V lost 0 bases, J lost 7 bases, and 11 bases stayed unmatched. CDR3 sequence reads: CASSPPGLAGVSTQYF. The CDR3 DNA sequence: TGTGCCAGCTCACCACCCGGGCTGGCGGGGGTGTCGACCCAGTACTTC.

Concerning this clone: Other nucleotide sequences from this sample produce the same CDR3. The chain carries TRBV9 and TRBJ1-1; D is unclear. Germline V gene lookup returns CDR1 SGDLS and CDR2 YYNGEE. Deletions cut 0 bases from V and 0 bases from J, with 6 bases between. CDR3 length: 14 amino acids. This chain's CDR3 is CASSVVSVNTEAFF. The CDR3 DNA reads as TGTGCCAGCAGCGTAGTTTCGGTGAACACTGAAGCTTTCTTT.

The chain couples TRBV18 to TRBJ2-7, with no clear D. Germline CDR1 KGHSH, CDR2 LQKENI. Trimming pared 0 bases from V and 5 bases from J, leaving 14 bases between. The CDR3 has 15 residues. CDR3 in amino acids: CASSPPRAVGDEQYF. The DNA of the CDR3 is TGTGCCAGCTCACCACCCCGTGCGGTTGGGGACGAGCAGTACTTC.

This chain uses TRBV7-9 with TRBJ2-5; no clear D. CDR1 and CDR2 from the germline V gene are SEHNR and FQNEAQ (reference sequence). This CDR3 has 12 residues. With 5 bases removed from V and 3 bases from J, the gap between germline ends came to 7 bases. The CDR3 nucleotides are TGTGCCAGCAGCATTTGGGAAGAGACCCAGTACTTC. Translating it yields CASSIWEETQYF.

The chain couples TRBV5-1 to TRBJ2-7; the match to TRBD2 covers 7 bases. Losses at the gene ends were 3 bases for V and 5 bases for J; bases not matched to a gene: 8. This CDR3 has 14 residues. Germline V CDR1 and CDR2: SGHRS, YFSETQ. CDR3 sequence (DNA): TGCGCCAGCAGCTCCAGCGGGAAATTTCACGAGCAGTACTTC. It codes for CASSSSGKFHEQYF.

The chain employs TRBV19 and TRBJ1-1; 9 nucleotides match TRBD1. The CDR3 extends over 15 amino acids. The ends lost 3 bases at V and 4 bases at J; junction bases unmatched: 6. Germline loops: CDR1 LNHDA, CDR2 SQIVND (reference sequence). The CDR3 DNA sequence: TGTGCCAGTAGTATGACAGGGGGAGTGGGCACTGAAGCTTTCTTT. Translated, it gives CASSMTGGVGTEAFF.

V is TRBV19 and J is TRBJ2-2, with a tentative D call TRBD2 (5 bases). Germline values: CDR1 LNHDA, CDR2 SQIVND (reference sequence). V lost 5 bases and J lost 4, with 11 bases in between. The CDR3 has 14 residues. The CDR3 spells CASSLDLGTGELFF. CDR3 DNA: TGTGCCAGTAGTCTGGACTTGGGCACCGGGGAGCTGTTTTTT.

The chain has TRBV5-1 and TRBJ2-1, with 8 bases lining up with TRBD2. CDR1 is SGHRS and CDR2 is YFSETQ in the germline V gene. The ends lost 2 bases at V and 3 bases at J; junction bases unmatched: 4. CDR3 size: 15 residues. The chain's CDR3 is CASSLAAGVYNEQFF. The DNA of the CDR3 is TGCGCCAGCAGCTTAGCAGCGGGAGTCTACAATGAGCAGTTCTTC.

This clone was detected only a few times. The chain is built from TRBV7-9 and TRBJ1-5; TRBD1 matches at 7 bases. J gave up 5 bases and V 1 base, and 5 bases lay outside the gene matches. Per germline, CDR1 SEHNR and CDR2 FQNEAQ (reference sequence). The CDR3 length is 15 residues. The CDR3 spells CASSLGDSFYQPQHF. The CDR3 nucleotides read TGTGCCAGCAGCTTAGGGGACAGCTTCTATCAGCCCCAGCATTTT.

About this clone itself: The identical CDR3 is also encoded by other nucleotide sequences in the sample. This chain links TRBV28 with TRBJ1-6; D perhaps matches TRBD1 (6 bases). The CDR3 sequence is 15 residues long. V gave up 4 bases and J gave up 3 bases, with 10 bases separating them. Germline V gene sequence: CDR1 MDHEN, CDR2 SYDVKM. The CDR3, as DNA: TGTGCCAGCAGTTCTGGACAGATCTATAATTCACCCCTCCACTTT. This gives the protein CASSSGQIYNSPLHF. The full variable domain, with the rest looked up from reference TRBV28 and TRBJ1-6, is DVKVTQSSRYLVKRTGEKVFLECVQDMDHENMFWYRQDPGLGLRLIYFSYDVKMKEKGDIPEGYSVSREKKERFSLILESASTNQTSMYLCASSSGQIYNSPLHFGNGTRLTVT.

This chain uses TRBV18 with TRBJ2-1; D possibly corresponds to TRBD1 (6 bases). Trimming took 2 bases from V and 7 from J, leaving 12 bases between them. CDR3 length equals 14 residues. CDR1 and CDR2 from the germline V gene are KGHSH and LQKENI. CDR3 bases: TGTGCCAGCTCACCATTACAGGGTGGTAATGAGCAGTTCTTC. Translated: CASSPLQGGNEQFF. Full variable domain (rest looked up from reference TRBV18 and TRBJ2-1): NAGVMQNPRHLVRRRGQEARLRCSPMKGHSHVYWYRQLPEEGLKFMVYLQKENIIDESGMPKERFSAEFPKEGPSILRIQQVVRGDSAAYFCASSPLQGGNEQFFGPGTRLTVL.

In this sample, this clone turned up once. This chain connects TRBV28 to TRBJ2-7; unclear D gene. The V gene's germline CDR1 is MDHEN and CDR2 SYDVKM. The V and J ends lost 3 bases and 6 bases respectively, with 18 bases between them. The CDR3 spans 15 residues. CDR3 in amino acids: CASSLDPTAAREQYF. In DNA form, the CDR3 reads TGTGCCAGCAGTTTGGATCCTACGGCCGCTCGCGAGCAGTACTTC.

This clone occurred once. The chain carries TRBV28 and TRBJ1-1, with D unclear. The V end lost 3 bases, the J end lost 1 base, and 12 bases lay between the germline ends. The CDR3 consists of 15 residues. In germline, CDR1 is MDHEN, CDR2 SYDVKM. CDR3 nucleotides: TGTGCCAGCAGTTTTTTACCACCCGCGAACACTGAAGCTTTCTTT. Its protein product is CASSFLPPANTEAFF.

The J gene is TRBJ1-4, the V gene TRBV4-1, with 9 bases that match TRBD1. Trimming removed 4 bases from V and 7 bases from J; junction bases left unmatched: 4. Germline CDR1 MGHRA, CDR2 YSYEKL. The CDR3 has 14 amino acids. This CDR3 is CASSPQGAGEKLFF. CDR3 coding DNA: TGCGCCAGCAGCCCACAGGGGGCGGGTGAAAAACTGTTTTTT.

The chain is built from TRBV28 and TRBJ2-5, with D maybe TRBD1 (6 bases). Gene TRBJ2-7 matches the end of the DNA better, so the J call may be wrong. Germline V CDR1 and CDR2: MDHEN, SYDVKM. This CDR3 contains 13 residues. CDR3 sequence reads: CASIQDSNYEQYF. CDR3 DNA: TGTGCCAGCATACAGGACAGCAACTACGAGCAGTACTTC.

This chain connects TRBV2 to TRBJ1-1, with TRBD1 matching over 10 bases. This CDR3 region has 14 residues. The germline V gene has CDR1 SNHLY and CDR2 FYNNEI. V was pared by 5 bases and J by 6 bases, with 6 bases of the junction left unmatched. The CDR3 DNA follows: TGTGCCAGCAGTAAAACCGGGACAGGGGCTGAAGCTTTCTTT. Translation: CASSKTGTGAEAFF.

The chain uses TRBV15 and TRBJ1-1; D ambiguous. The V end lost 5 bases, the J end lost 7 bases, and 11 bases lay between the germline ends. Germline lookup yields CDR1 LNHNV and CDR2 YYDKDF (reference sequence). CDR3 size: 12 residues. The CDR3: CATSGGRLEAFF. CDR3 nucleotide sequence: TGTGCCACCAGCGGAGGACGGCTTGAAGCTTTCTTT.

The V gene is TRBV19, the J gene TRBJ1-3; the match to TRBD1 covers 8 bases. The CDR3 spans 16 residues. Germline CDR1 LNHDA, CDR2 SQIVND (reference sequence). The trim removed 7 bases at V and 3 bases at J, leaving 11 bases unmatched. The CDR3 reads CASTRQGTIDGNTIYF. CDR3 DNA sequence: TGTGCCAGTACTCGACAGGGGACGATTGATGGAAACACCATATATTTT.

The chain combines TRBV11-2 with TRBJ1-2; 7 nucleotides line up with TRBD1. Trimming removed 1 base from V and 5 bases from J; junction bases left unmatched: 16. Germline V gives CDR1 SGHAT, CDR2 FQNNGV. There are 18 residues in the CDR3. CDR3 nucleotides: TGTGCCAGCAGCTTAGGGACAGGTACTTCAGTAGTGAGGTATGGCTACACCTTC. Its protein is CASSLGTGTSVVRYGYTF.

This clone was seen just once. V usage is TRBV5-1 and J usage is TRBJ2-1; 15 nucleotides align to TRBD2. CDR1 is SGHRS and CDR2 is YFSETQ in the germline V gene. This CDR3 contains 14 residues. J gave up 9 bases and V 4 bases, and 2 bases lay outside the gene matches. DNA of the CDR3: TGCGCCAGCAGCCCGGGACTAGCGGGAGGTGAGCAGTTCTTC. It specifies CASSPGLAGGEQFF. Looking up the rest from reference TRBV5-1 and TRBJ2-1 gives the full variable domain: KAGVTQTPRYLIKTRGQQVTLSCSPISGHRSVSWYQQTPGQGLQFLFEYFSETQRNKGNFPGRFSGRQFSNSRSEMNVSTLELGDSALYLCASSPGLAGGEQFFGPGTRLTVL.

In regard to this clone: Relative to the germline gene, one junction end is altered; a read error may explain this. This chain connects TRBV5-8 to TRBJ1-5, with 8 bases lining up with TRBD1. This CDR3 is 13 amino acids long. Looked up from germline, CDR1 is SGHTS and CDR2 is YDEGEE. The DNA for the CDR3 is TGTGCCAGCAGTTTGGACAGGGCTCAGCCCCAGCATTTT. Translating gives CASSLDRAQPQHF.

The rearrangement joins TRBV28 to TRBJ1-1; D is perhaps TRBD1 (6 bases). V was cut by 3 bases and J by 1 base, with 12 bases left in between. Germline lookup yields CDR1 MDHEN and CDR2 SYDVKM. This CDR3 is built from 15 residues. CDR3 sequence: CASSFTGHQNTEAFF. The DNA for the CDR3 is TGTGCCAGCAGTTTCACGGGACACCAGAACACTGAAGCTTTCTTT.

This chain links TRBV4-2 with TRBJ1-4; possibly TRBD1 for D (5 bases). The CDR3 totals 16 residues. V gave up 5 bases and J gave up 7 bases, with 20 bases separating them. CDR1 and CDR2 from the germline V gene are LGHNA and YNFKEQ. The CDR3 loop is CASSSAGFGEAEKLFF. The DNA of the CDR3 is TGTGCCAGCAGCTCTGCAGGGTTCGGGGAGGCTGAAAAACTGTTTTTT.

This chain links TRBV19 with TRBJ1-1; maybe TRBD1 (5 bases). V was cut by 1 base and J by 3 bases, with 9 bases left in between. Germline V gene data show CDR1 as LNHDA and CDR2 as SQIVND (reference sequence). CDR3 size: 14 residues. In DNA, the CDR3 is TGTGCCAGTAGTATAGCGGCGGGGGACACTGAAGCTTTCTTT. This gives the protein CASSIAAGDTEAFF.

CDR3 protein: CAISEREGTDTQYF. The DNA for the CDR3 is TGTGCCATCAGTGAGAGAGAAGGCACAGATACGCAGTATTTT. The chain uses TRBV10-3 and TRBJ2-3; D is unclear. V lost 2 bases and J lost 1, with 7 bases in between. CDR3 size: 14 residues. Per the germline V gene, CDR1 is ENHRY and CDR2 is SYGVKD.

The chain joins TRBV5-1 to TRBJ2-1; D uncertain. Trimming removed 0 bases at V and 2 bases at J, with 9 bases between. CDR1 and CDR2 (germline): SGHRS, YFSETQ. The length of the CDR3 is 15 residues. The CDR3 DNA sequence: TGCGCCAGCAGCTTGGAGTTTGGGCCCTACAATGAGCAGTTCTTC. Its translation is CASSLEFGPYNEQFF.

The chain carries TRBV5-1 and TRBJ2-6, with D possibly being TRBD1 (6 bases). CDR1 and CDR2 from the germline V gene are SGHRS and YFSETQ. The ends were cut back, 0 bases at V and 3 bases at J, with 16 bases in the middle. The CDR3 spans 18 residues. Here the CDR3 reads CASSLARRGVSGANVLTF. The DNA for the CDR3 is TGCGCCAGCAGCTTGGCACGCAGGGGAGTGAGTGGGGCCAACGTCCTGACTTTC. The variable domain in full, with the rest retrieved from reference TRBV5-1 and TRBJ2-6, is KAGVTQTPRYLIKTRGQQVTLSCSPISGHRSVSWYQQTPGQGLQFLFEYFSETQRNKGNFPGRFSGRQFSNSRSEMNVSTLELGDSALYLCASSLARRGVSGANVLTFGAGSRLTVL.

This clone was seen once. The CDR3 DNA sequence: TGTGCCAGCCCCAGAGGGACAGCTTCGAACACCGGGGAGCTGTTTTTT. Encoded protein: CASPRGTASNTGELFF. The chain combines TRBV21-1 with TRBJ2-2; TRBD1, the table's D call, was not compared with the DNA. TRBV21-1 is reported as a pseudogene. The CDR3 extends over 16 amino acids.

This sequence joins TRBV19 and TRBJ1-1; D possibly corresponds to TRBD1 (5 bases). Germline CDR1 LNHDA, CDR2 SQIVND (reference sequence). CDR3 length equals 14 residues. Trimming pared 6 bases from V and 3 bases from J, leaving 14 bases between. This CDR3 is CASSSRAGDTEAFF. The DNA for the CDR3 is TGTGCCAGTAGCTCTCGAGCGGGGGACACTGAAGCTTTCTTT.